These T cell receptor beta chains were read from a single sample in a study of metastatic and nonmetastatic thyroid tumors. TCRdb re-called the PCR reads via MiXCR. Found here are approximately 29,000 clones, approximately 16% of them singletons; the top ten hold 4% to 5%. Sequencing used blood. Source of these receptors: a female donor with papillary thyroid cancer or a benign thyroid nodule (not recorded which). Some clones in this sample may be carry-over from other donors' samples. The CDR3 runs from the conserved cysteine through the conserved F or W. A D gene is named only where the DNA matches it firmly. Rows give clone size only sometimes, using once, few, many, or a class for an expanded clone.

>TRBV27|NA|TRBJ2-7|NA
CASSLKGLRNEQYF
TGTGCCAGCAGTTTGAAGGGTCTTAGGAACGAGCAGTACTTC
>TRBV20-1|medium-sized|TRBJ2-7|NA
CSARVEPTPPRYEQYF
TGCAGTGCTAGAGTGGAGCCGACACCCCCTCGTTACGAGCAGTACTTC
>TRBV30|NA|TRBJ1-1|NA
CAWSVLWGISTEAFF
TGTGCCTGGAGTGTACTTTGGGGAATAAGCACTGAAGCTTTCTTT
>TRBV10-2|NA|TRBJ2-2|NA
CASSQSDTWTGELFF
TGCGCCAGCAGTCAGTCAGATACATGGACCGGGGAGCTGTTTTTT
>TRBV6-5|NA|TRBJ2-7|NA
CASSYSTWPSEQYF
TGTGCCAGCAGTTATTCGACTTGGCCATCCGAGCAGTACTTC
>TRBV28|NA|TRBJ2-7|TRBD2
CASSSIAGGQDEQYF
TGTGCCAGCAGTTCGATAGCGGGAGGGCAAGACGAGCAGTATTTC
>TRBV19|many|TRBJ2-7|TRBD1
CASSRTGEAYEQYF
TGTGCCAGTAGTAGGACAGGGGAAGCCTACGAGCAGTACTTC
>TRBV9|many|TRBJ2-5|NA
CASSVAGSKGETQYF
TGTGCCAGCAGCGTAGCGGGGAGCAAAGGGGAGACCCAGTACTTC
>TRBV5-6|many|TRBJ2-1|TRBD1
CASSAGTGVYEQFF
TGTGCCAGCAGCGCCGGGACAGGGGTGTATGAGCAGTTCTTC
>TRBV12-3/TRBV12-4|NA|TRBJ2-3|NA
CASSSQGIGTDTQYF
TGTGCCAGCAGTTCACAGGGTATCGGTACAGATACGCAGTATTTT
>TRBV6-6|few|TRBJ2-3|TRBD2
CASSFPPERGTGTDTQYF
TGTGCCAGCAGTTTCCCCCCGGAGCGGGGGACTGGTACAGATACGCAGTATTTT
>TRBV28|many|TRBJ1-5|TRBD1
CASSDRDRGLQPQHF
TGTGCCAGCAGTGACCGAGACAGGGGGCTTCAGCCCCAGCATTTT
>TRBV6-6|few|TRBJ2-7|NA
CASSYASAGRPYEQYF
TGTGCCAGCAGTTACGCTTCGGCCGGGAGACCCTACGAGCAGTACTTC
>TRBV9|many|TRBJ1-1|NA
CASSVARDGLNTEAFF
TGTGCCAGCAGCGTAGCGAGGGACGGACTTAACACTGAAGCTTTCTTT
>TRBV11-3|many|TRBJ2-5|NA
CASSLEGSQETQYF
TGTGCCAGCAGCTTAGAGGGTAGCCAAGAGACCCAGTACTTC
>TRBV5-1|NA|TRBJ2-2|NA
CASSIRQPTNTGELFF
TGCGCCAGCAGCATCCGACAGCCAACGAACACCGGGGAGCTGTTTTTT
>TRBV6-1|medium-sized|TRBJ2-7|TRBD2
CAGQKTSGSYEQYF
TGTGCCGGACAAAAGACTAGCGGGAGTTACGAGCAGTACTTC
>TRBV6-1|many|TRBJ2-2|NA
CASSQDRNTGELFF
TGTGCCAGCAGTCAGGACAGGAACACCGGGGAGCTGTTTTTT
>TRBV30|many|TRBJ2-5|TRBD1
CAWSVKTGSRQETQYF
TGTGCCTGGAGTGTAAAGACAGGGTCCAGGCAAGAGACCCAGTACTTC
>TRBV11-2|NA|TRBJ2-1|TRBD2
CASSYLTSGFNDEQFF
TGTGCCAGCAGCTACCTGACTAGCGGGTTTAACGATGAGCAGTTCTTC
>TRBV7-3|many|TRBJ2-3|TRBD2
CASSSSGSADTQYF
TGTGCCAGCAGCTCGAGCGGGAGTGCAGATACGCAGTATTTT
>TRBV5-1|NA|TRBJ2-1|NA
CAISLVDEHFF
TGCGCCATCAGCTTGGTGGATGAGCATTTCTTC
>TRBV7-9|many|TRBJ2-4|NA
CASSGTGTEKNIQYF
TGTGCCAGCAGCGGGACCGGGACGGAAAAAAACATTCAGTACTTC
>TRBV11-2|NA|TRBJ1-5|NA
CASSLGGLQPQHF
TGTGCCAGCAGCTTAGGGGGGCTTCAGCCCCAGCATTTT
>TRBV11-2|NA|TRBJ2-7|NA
CASSFLSGYEQYF
TGTGCCAGCAGCTTCCTATCCGGCTACGAGCAGTACTTC
>TRBV12-3/TRBV12-4|few|TRBJ2-5|TRBD1
CASSPGQEETQYF
TGTGCCAGCAGTCCCGGACAGGAAGAGACCCAGTACTTC
>TRBV27|many|TRBJ2-2|TRBD2
CASSPLAGVAGELFF
TGTGCCAGCAGTCCACTAGCGGGAGTTGCCGGGGAGCTGTTTTTT
>TRBV6-1|NA|TRBJ1-1|TRBD1
CASSPLRAGGFTEAFF
TGTGCCAGCAGTCCCCTAAGGGCAGGGGGCTTCACTGAAGCTTTCTTT
>TRBV9|many|TRBJ2-7|NA
CASSAPGSYEQYF
TGTGCCAGCAGCGCCCCGGGATCCTACGAGCAGTACTTC
>TRBV12-3/TRBV12-4|many|TRBJ2-5|TRBD1
CASSQGTGETQYF
TGTGCCAGCAGCCAGGGGACAGGGGAGACCCAGTACTTC
>TRBV2|NA|TRBJ2-1|NA
CASSDIGEQFF
TGTGCCAGCAGTGACATCGGTGAGCAGTTCTTC
>TRBV6-4|medium-sized|TRBJ2-1|NA
CASSDSSDSYNEQFF
TGTGCCAGCAGTGACTCGTCGGATTCCTACAATGAGCAGTTCTTC
>TRBV7-9|NA|TRBJ2-7|NA
CASSATGEQYF
TGTGCCAGCAGCGCGACGGGCGAGCAGTACTTC
>TRBV9|many|TRBJ2-2|TRBD2
CASSVDSGIGGELSF
TGTGCCAGCAGCGTAGATAGCGGGATAGGCGGGGAGCTGTCTTTT
>TRBV20-1|NA|TRBJ2-2|TRBD2
CIASLSGGTREPFF
TGCATTGCTAGCCTGTCGGGAGGGACCCGGGAGCCGTTTTTT
>TRBV20-1|many|TRBJ2-1|NA
CSALYGTLGYEQFF
TGCAGTGCCTTATATGGCACGTTGGGCTATGAGCAGTTCTTC
>TRBV7-6|many|TRBJ2-1|NA
CASSPKGVGVRYNEQFF
TGTGCCAGCAGCCCGAAGGGGGTGGGAGTCCGTTACAATGAGCAGTTCTTC
>TRBV13|medium-sized|TRBJ1-2|TRBD1
CASSSGGTLDYGYTF
TGTGCCAGCAGCTCAGGGGGGACATTGGACTATGGCTACACCTTC
>TRBV5-1|many|TRBJ2-5|TRBD1
CASSLESTGSETQYF
TGCGCCAGCAGCTTGGAGTCGACAGGGTCAGAGACCCAGTACTTC
>TRBV10-3|few|TRBJ1-1|NA
CAISEQVGLRAFF
TGTGCCATCAGTGAGCAAGTCGGCCTGAGAGCTTTCTTT
>TRBV28|many|TRBJ2-3|NA
CASSFFHTQYF
TGTGCCAGCAGTTTTTTTCATACGCAGTATTTT
>TRBV2|NA|TRBJ1-1|NA
CASSSSGIRSLAEALF
TGTGCCAGTAGTTCCTCCGGGATACGCTCGCTGGCTGAAGCTTTATTT
>TRBV12-3/TRBV12-4|many|TRBJ1-2|NA
CASRGRGGYTF
TGTGCCAGCAGGGGGCGGGGTGGCTACACCTTC
>TRBV2|few|TRBJ1-2|NA
CASSGVLTARGYTF
TGTGCCAGCAGCGGGGTCCTGACAGCCCGGGGCTACACCTTC
>TRBV20-1|NA|TRBJ2-1|TRBD2
CSASRSGSTTEQFF
TGCAGTGCTAGTCGTAGCGGGAGTACCACTGAGCAGTTCTTC
>TRBV11-3|NA|TRBJ2-7|NA
CASSSRDLSYEQYF
TGTGCCAGCAGCTCTAGGGACCTTTCCTACGAGCAGTACTTC
>TRBV12-3/TRBV12-4|medium-sized|TRBJ2-7|NA
CASTYTSLSPYEQYF
TGTGCCAGCACCTATACCAGCCTGTCGCCCTACGAGCAGTACTTC
>TRBV6-1|medium-sized|TRBJ1-3|NA
CASSQGDTIYF
TGTGCCAGCTCCCAAGGGGACACCATATATTTT
>TRBV7-9|many|TRBJ1-1|NA
CASSLAGVEAFF
TGTGCCAGCAGCTTAGCGGGGGTCGAAGCTTTCTTT
>TRBV11-2|medium-sized|TRBJ1-4|NA
CASRFFGATNEKLFF
TGTGCCAGCAGGTTCTTTGGGGCAACTAATGAAAAACTGTTTTTT
>TRBV27|medium-sized|TRBJ2-7|TRBD1
CASSLFSTGGTYEQYF
TGTGCCAGCAGTTTATTTTCGACAGGGGGCACCTACGAGCAGTACTTC
>TRBV12-3/TRBV12-4|few|TRBJ2-7|NA
CAISLRQALISYEQYF
TGTGCCATCAGCCTCCGACAGGCGCTAATATCCTACGAGCAGTACTTC